This T cell receptor (beta chain) was identified during a study of breast tumors, draining lymph nodes, adjacent tissues. The germline CDR1 and CDR2 sequences are SGHNT and YENEEA. V lost 3 bases, J lost 1 base, and 13 bases lay in between. This CDR3 region has 15 residues. This clonotype was detected many times. One entry per CDR3 protein, called by TCRdb with MiXCR from the multiplex PCR reads. Among around 170,000 distinct CDR3 sequences listed, roughly 30% were seen once. The lymph nodes were axillary draining lymph nodes from breast cancer patients. The receptor comes from a female donor with breast cancer. Some clones in this sample may be carry-over from other donors' samples. The sequenced sample consisted of axillary lymph node tissue. V and J are TRBV11-3 and TRBJ2-7; weak D call: TRBD2 (6 bases). CDR3 sequence reads: CASSFLSRGSYEQYF. Written as DNA, the CDR3 is TGTGCCAGCAGCTTTTTAAGTCGGGGGTCCTACGAGCAGTACTTC. Combining the CDR3 with reference TRBV11-3 and TRBJ2-7 gives the whole variable domain EAGVVQSPRYKIIEKKQPVAFWCNPISGHNTLYWYLQNLGQGPELLIRYENEEAVDDSQLPKDRFSAERLKGVDSTLKIQPAELGDSAVYLCASSFLSRGSYEQYFGPGTRLTVT.